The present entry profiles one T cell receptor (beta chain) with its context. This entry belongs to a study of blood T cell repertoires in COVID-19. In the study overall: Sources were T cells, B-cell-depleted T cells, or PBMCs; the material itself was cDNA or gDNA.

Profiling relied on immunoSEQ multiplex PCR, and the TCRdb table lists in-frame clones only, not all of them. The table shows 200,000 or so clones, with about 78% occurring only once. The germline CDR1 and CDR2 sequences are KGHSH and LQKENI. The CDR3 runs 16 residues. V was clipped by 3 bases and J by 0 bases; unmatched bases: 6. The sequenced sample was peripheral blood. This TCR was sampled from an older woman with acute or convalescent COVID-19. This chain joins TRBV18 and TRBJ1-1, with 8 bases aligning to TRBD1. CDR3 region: CASSPWTGTMNTEAFF. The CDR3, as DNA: TGTGCCAGCTCACCTTGGACAGGGACTATGAACACTGAAGCTTTCTTT.